This T cell receptor beta chain comes out of a study of beta chain features in type 1 diabetes. Whole-study results and caveats: It was possible that PCR favored shorter templates, equally so in patients and controls. Sequencing of cDNA might inflate the share of cells that strongly express TCR. Type 1 diabetes patients had TCRB CDR3s that were shorter (moderately but significantly so) in all four CD4+ subsets. Healthy donors had naive, central memory and Treg TCRB repertoires that appeared less similar than those seen among patients.

Every sorted population was more than 98% pure. This clone was counted only a few times. The antigen remains unidentified. The sample holds other DNA sequences that translate to the same CDR3. Trimming pared 4 bases from V and 1 base from J, leaving 7 bases between. Per the germline V gene, CDR1 is SGHTA and CDR2 is FQGNSA. CDR3 length: 13 residues. Expressed TCRB transcripts were sequenced because the isolated RNA had all been reverse transcribed beforehand. The assay was immunoSEQ multiplex PCR, and TCRdb's table has in-frame clones only and misses some. The repertoire holds hundreds of thousands of clones, with more than 12% as singletons.

The chain uses TRBV7-2 and TRBJ1-1; maybe TRBD1 (5 bases). Input material: naive CD4+ T cells from blood. The sequence came from a man between 18 and 35 years old with type 1 diabetes. CDR3 sequence (DNA): TGTGCCAGCAGCTCTCAGGGGAACACTGAAGCTTTCTTT. Amino acids: CASSSQGNTEAFF.